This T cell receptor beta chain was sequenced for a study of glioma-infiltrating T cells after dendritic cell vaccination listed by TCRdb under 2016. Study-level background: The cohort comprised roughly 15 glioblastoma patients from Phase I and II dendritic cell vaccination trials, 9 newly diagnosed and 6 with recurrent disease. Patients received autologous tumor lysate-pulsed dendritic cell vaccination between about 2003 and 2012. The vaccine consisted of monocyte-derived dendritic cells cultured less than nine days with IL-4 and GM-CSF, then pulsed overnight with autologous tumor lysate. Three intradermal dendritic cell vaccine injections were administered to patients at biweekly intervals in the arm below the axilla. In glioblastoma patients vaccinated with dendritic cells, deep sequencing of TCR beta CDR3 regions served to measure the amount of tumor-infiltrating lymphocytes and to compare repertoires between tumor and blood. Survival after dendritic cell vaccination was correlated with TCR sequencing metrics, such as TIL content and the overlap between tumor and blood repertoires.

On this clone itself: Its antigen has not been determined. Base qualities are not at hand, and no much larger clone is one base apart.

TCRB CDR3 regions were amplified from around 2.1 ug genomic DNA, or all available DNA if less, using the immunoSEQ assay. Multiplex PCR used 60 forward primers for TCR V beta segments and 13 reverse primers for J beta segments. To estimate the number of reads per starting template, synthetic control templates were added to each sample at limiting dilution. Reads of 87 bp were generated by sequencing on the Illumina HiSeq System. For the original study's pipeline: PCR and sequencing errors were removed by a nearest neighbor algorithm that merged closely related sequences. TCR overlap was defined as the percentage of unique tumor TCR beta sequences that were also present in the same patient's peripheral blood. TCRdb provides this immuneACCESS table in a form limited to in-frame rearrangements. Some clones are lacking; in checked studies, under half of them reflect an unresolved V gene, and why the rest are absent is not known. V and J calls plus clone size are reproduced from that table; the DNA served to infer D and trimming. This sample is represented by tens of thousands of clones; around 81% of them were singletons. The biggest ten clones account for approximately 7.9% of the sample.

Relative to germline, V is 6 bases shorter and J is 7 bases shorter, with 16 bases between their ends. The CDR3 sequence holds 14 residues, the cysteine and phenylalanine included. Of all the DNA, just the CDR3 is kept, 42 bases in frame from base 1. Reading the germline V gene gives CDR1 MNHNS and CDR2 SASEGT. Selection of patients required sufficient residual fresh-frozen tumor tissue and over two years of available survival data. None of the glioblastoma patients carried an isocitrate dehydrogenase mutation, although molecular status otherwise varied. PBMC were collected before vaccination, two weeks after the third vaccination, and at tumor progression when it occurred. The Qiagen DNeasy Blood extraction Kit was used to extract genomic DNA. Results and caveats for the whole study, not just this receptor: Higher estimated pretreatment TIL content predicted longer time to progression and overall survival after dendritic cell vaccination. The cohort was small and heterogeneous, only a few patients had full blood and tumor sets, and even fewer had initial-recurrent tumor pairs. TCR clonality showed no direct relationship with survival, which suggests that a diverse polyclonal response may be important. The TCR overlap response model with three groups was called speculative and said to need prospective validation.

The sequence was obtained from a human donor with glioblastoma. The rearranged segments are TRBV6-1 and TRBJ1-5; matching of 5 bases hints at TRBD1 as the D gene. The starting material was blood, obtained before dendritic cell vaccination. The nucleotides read TGTGCCAGCAGCCCGGGACTTGACAAGCAGCCCCAGCATTTT. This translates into CASSPGLDKQPQHF.